This T cell receptor beta chain is drawn from a study of T cells in Graves' hyperthyroidism and ophthalmopathy. Broader study findings: With a median lead of around 5.9 months before onset, the model predicted ophthalmopathy. Blood also showed most of the thyroid clonotypes that were expanded above 0.001.

A word on this clonotype: Its antigen is not known.

Hyperthyroidism of Graves' type that showed no ophthalmopathy progression within 18 months was stable. Fresh 10 ml peripheral blood yielded PBMCs. Trimming removed 4 bases at V and 4 bases at J, with 10 bases between. CDR3 length equals 14 residues. Germline assignment: CDR1 SNHLY and CDR2 FYNNEI. RNA transcripts provided the source from which TCR beta CDR3 regions were amplified. HTBI primers were the set used in a first-round RT-PCR of the TCR CDR3. TCRdb ran MiXCR on the multiplex PCR reads and lists one entry per CDR3 protein. The sample holds roughly 170,000 distinct CDR3 sequences, approximately 15% seen once.

The sequence was collected from a woman in her 50s with Graves' hyperthyroidism. The sequenced sample consisted of blood. The V call is TRBV2, the J call TRBJ2-2, with D tentatively TRBD1 (5 bases). As DNA, the CDR3 is TGTGCCAGCAGTGCACAGGAAATCACCGGGGAGCTGTTTTTT. This codes for CASSAQEITGELFF.